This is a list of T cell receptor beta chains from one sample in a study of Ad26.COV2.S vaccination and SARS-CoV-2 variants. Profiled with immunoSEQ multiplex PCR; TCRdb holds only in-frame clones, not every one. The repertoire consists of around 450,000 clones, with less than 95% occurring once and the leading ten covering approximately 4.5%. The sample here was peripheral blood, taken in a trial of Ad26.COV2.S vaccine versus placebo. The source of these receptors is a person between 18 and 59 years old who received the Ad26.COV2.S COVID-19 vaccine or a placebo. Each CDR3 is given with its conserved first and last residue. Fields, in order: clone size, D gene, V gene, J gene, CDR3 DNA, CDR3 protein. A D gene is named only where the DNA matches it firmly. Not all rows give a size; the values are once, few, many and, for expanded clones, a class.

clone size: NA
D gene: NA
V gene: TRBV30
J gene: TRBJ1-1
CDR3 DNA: TGTGCCTGGACCCATGGGGCGGGATTCGTTGAAGCTTTCTTT
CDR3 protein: CAWTHGAGFVEAFF

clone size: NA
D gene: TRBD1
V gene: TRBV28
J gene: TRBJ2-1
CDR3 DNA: TGTGCCAGCAGTACCCCGGGACAGGGAGACAATGAGCAGTTCTTC
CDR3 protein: CASSTPGQGDNEQFF

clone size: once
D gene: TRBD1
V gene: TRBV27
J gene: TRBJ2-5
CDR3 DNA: TGTGCCAGCAGTTTAAGGACAGGGTTAGCGGAAGAGACCCAGTACTTC
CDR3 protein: CASSLRTGLAEETQYF

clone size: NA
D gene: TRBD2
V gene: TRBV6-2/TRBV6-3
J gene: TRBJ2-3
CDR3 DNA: TGTGCCAGCAGTTTGACTAGCGGGAGCTCGACAGATACGCAGTATTTT
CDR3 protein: CASSLTSGSSTDTQYF

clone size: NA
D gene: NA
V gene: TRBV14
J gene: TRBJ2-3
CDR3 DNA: TGTGCCAGCAGCCAAGAAATGGGGTACATCGGCAGGGGTACGCAGTATTTT
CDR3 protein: CASSQEMGYIGRGTQYF

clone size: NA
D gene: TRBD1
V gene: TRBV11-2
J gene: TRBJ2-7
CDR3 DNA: TGTGCCAGCAGCTCCTGGACAGGGGGGGTCTACGAGCAGTACTTC
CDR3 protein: CASSSWTGGVYEQYF

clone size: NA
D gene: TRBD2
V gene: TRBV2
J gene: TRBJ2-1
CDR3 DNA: TGTGCCAGCGTCCGGACTAGCGCTAACAATGAGCAGTTCTTC
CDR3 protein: CASVRTSANNEQFF

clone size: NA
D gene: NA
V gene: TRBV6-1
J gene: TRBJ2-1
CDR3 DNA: TGTGCCAGCAGTGAACGGAAGGGGAGAGGGGGCTACAATGAGCAGTTCTTC
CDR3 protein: CASSERKGRGGYNEQFF

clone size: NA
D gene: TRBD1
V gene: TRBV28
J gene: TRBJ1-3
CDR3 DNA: TGTGCCAGCAGTTTCCCCCGACAGGGGGCTGGTAGTGGAAACACCATATATTTT
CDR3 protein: CASSFPRQGAGSGNTIYF

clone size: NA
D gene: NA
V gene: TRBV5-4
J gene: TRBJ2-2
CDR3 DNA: TGTGCCAGCAGCTTCCAGGGTATCGACGGGGAGCTGTTTTTT
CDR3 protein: CASSFQGIDGELFF

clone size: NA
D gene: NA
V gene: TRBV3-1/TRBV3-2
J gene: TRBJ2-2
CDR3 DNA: TGTGCCAGCAGCCAGCGGGTTGGGAACACCGGGGAGCTGTTTTTT
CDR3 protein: CASSQRVGNTGELFF

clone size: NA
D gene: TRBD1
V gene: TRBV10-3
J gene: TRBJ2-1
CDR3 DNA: TGTGCCATCATGGGGGACAGAGAGCACAATGAGCAGTTCTTC
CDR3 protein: CAIMGDREHNEQFF

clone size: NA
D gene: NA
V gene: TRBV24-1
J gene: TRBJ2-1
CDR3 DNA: TGTGCCACCAGACACAGGGATTACAATGAGCAGTTCTTC
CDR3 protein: CATRHRDYNEQFF

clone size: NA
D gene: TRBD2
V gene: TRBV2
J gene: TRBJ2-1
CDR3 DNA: TGTGCCAGCAGTGACCCGTTAGCGGGAGGGCCCGGAAATGAGCAGTTCTTC
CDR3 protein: CASSDPLAGGPGNEQFF

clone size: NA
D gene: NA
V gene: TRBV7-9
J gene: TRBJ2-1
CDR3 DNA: TGTGCCAGCAGCTTAGGCACAGCAAATGAGCAGTTCTTC
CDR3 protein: CASSLGTANEQFF

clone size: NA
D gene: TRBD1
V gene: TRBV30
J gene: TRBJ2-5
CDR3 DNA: TGTGCCTTGACGGACAGGGTTGACCAAGAGACCCAGTACTTC
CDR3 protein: CALTDRVDQETQYF

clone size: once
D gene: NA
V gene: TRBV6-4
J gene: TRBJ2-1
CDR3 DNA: TGTGCCAGCAGCCTGGGGGCCTACAATGAGCAGTTCTTC
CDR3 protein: CASSLGAYNEQFF

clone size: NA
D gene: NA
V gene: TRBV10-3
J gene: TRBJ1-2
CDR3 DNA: TGTGCCATCAGTGAGGTAATGACAGTCGCCTATGGCTACACCTTC
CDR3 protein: CAISEVMTVAYGYTF

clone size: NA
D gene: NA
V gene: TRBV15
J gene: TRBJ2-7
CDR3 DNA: TGTGCCACCAGCAGCAGGGCACCGGCCTACGAGCAGTACTTC
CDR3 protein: CATSSRAPAYEQYF

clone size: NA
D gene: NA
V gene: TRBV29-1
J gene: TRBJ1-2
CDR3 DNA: TGCAGCGTTGTCGGGGCCTATGGCTACACCTTC
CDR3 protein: CSVVGAYGYTF

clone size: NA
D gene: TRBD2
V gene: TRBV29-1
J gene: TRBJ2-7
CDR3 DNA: TGCAGCGTTGAAGATCGACTAGCGGGAGCGCGCGAGCAGTACTTC
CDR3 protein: CSVEDRLAGAREQYF

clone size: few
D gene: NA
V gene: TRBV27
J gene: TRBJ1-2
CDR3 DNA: TGTGCCAGCAGCCCCCTGATAGGGGGAGGAATGCGCTACACCTTC
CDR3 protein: CASSPLIGGGMRYTF

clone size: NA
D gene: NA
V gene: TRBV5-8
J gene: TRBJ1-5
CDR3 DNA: TGTGCCAGCAGCTTGGTTTTTAGACACAGCTTAGGGGAACGCCATCAGCCCCAGCATTTT
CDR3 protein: CASSLVFRHSLGERHQPQHF

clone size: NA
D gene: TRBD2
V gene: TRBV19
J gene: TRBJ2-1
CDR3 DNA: TGTGCCAGTAAGGAGGCGGGAGGGAGGAATGAGCAGTTCTTC
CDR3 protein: CASKEAGGRNEQFF

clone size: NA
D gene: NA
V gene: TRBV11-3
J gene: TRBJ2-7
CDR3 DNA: TGTGCCAGCAGCTCCCGGGACTCCTACGAGCAGTACTTC
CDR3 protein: CASSSRDSYEQYF

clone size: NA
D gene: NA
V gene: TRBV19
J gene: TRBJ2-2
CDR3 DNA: TGTGCCAGTAGTTCGAGCGGTGCGAACACCGGGGAGCTGTTTTTT
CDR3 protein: CASSSSGANTGELFF

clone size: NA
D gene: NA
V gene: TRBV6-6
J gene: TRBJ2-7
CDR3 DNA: TGTGCCAGCAACCCACCGGGCTTTGAGCAGTACTTC
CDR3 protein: CASNPPGFEQYF

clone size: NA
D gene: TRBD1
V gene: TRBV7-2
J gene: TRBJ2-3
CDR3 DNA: TGTGCCAGCAGCTACGCAGGACAGGGGGCGCGTCCAGATACGCAGTATTTT
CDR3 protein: CASSYAGQGARPDTQYF

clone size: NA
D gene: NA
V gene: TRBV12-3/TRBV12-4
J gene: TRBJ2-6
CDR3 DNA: TGTGCCAGCAGCTCAACTGGGGCCAACGTCCTGACTTTC
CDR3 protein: CASSSTGANVLTF

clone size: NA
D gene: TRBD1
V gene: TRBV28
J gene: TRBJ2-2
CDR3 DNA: TGTGCCAGCAGACCCACCCGGACAGGGGCCGGGGAGCTGTTTTTT
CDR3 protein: CASRPTRTGAGELFF

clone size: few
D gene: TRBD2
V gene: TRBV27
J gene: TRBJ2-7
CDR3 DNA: TGTGCCAGCAGTCCCGTGCGGGAGGGCTCCTACGAGCAGTACTTC
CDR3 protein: CASSPVREGSYEQYF

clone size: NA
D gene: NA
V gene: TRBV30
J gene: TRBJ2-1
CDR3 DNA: TGTGCCTGGGTGACCCAACAGGCCTACAATGAGCAGTTCTTC
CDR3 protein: CAWVTQQAYNEQFF

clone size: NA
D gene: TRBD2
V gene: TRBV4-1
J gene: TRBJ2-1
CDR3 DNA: TGCGCCAGCAGCCCCTACGGGACTAGCGGGATGAGAGGCAATGAGCAGTTCTTC
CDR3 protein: CASSPYGTSGMRGNEQFF

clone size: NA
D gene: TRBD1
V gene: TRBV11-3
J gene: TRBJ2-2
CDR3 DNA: TGTGCCAGCAGCTTAATGGGACAGGGCTCCGGGGAGCTGTTTTTT
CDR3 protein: CASSLMGQGSGELFF

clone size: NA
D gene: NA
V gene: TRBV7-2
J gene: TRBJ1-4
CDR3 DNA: TGTGCCAGCAGCTCGGACAGAGCCAATGAAAAACTGTTTTTT
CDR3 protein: CASSSDRANEKLFF

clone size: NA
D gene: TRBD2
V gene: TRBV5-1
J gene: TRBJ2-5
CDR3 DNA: TGCGCCAGCAGCTGGTCGGGAGGGCCTTTAGAGACCCAGTACTTC
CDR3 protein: CASSWSGGPLETQYF

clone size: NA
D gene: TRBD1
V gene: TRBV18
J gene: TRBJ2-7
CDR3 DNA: TGTGCCAGCTCAGATAAGCCTACAGGGGGCCCTTCCTACGAGCAGTACTTC
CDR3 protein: CASSDKPTGGPSYEQYF

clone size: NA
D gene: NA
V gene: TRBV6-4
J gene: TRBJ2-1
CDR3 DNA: TGTGCCAGCAGTGACTCCACAGGGTTCGACATCAATGAGCAGTTCTTC
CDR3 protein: CASSDSTGFDINEQFF

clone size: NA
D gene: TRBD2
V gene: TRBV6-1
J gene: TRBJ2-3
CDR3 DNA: TGTGCCAGCAGTGAAGCGCTAGCGGGCACAGATACGCAGTATTTT
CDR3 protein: CASSEALAGTDTQYF

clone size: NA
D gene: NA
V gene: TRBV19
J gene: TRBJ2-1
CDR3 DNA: TGTGCCAGTAGTATGGGGTTGGGGGGTGAATTCGGTGAGCAGTTCTTC
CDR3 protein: CASSMGLGGEFGEQFF

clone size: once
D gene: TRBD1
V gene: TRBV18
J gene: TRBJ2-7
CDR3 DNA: TGTGCCAGCTCACCTGTGACAGGGTCTTCCTACGAGCAGTACTTC
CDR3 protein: CASSPVTGSSYEQYF

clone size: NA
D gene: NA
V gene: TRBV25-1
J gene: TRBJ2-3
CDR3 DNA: TGTGCCAGCAGTGGACAGATTTATGGTACGCAGTATTTT
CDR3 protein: CASSGQIYGTQYF

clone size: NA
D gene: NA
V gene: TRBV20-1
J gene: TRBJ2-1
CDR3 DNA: TGCAGTCCCCCTATGCCTAGTGAGCAGTTCTTC
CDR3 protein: CSPPMPSEQFF

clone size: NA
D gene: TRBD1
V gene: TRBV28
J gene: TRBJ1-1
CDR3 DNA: TGTGCCAGCACAAACAGGGGGAACACTGAAGCTTTCTTT
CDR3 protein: CASTNRGNTEAFF

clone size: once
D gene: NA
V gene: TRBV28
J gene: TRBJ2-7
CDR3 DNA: TGTGCCAGCACTTCTGGATCAAGCTCCTACGAGCAGTACTTC
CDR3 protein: CASTSGSSSYEQYF

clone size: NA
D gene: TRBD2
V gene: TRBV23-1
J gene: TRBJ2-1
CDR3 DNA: TGCGCCAGCAGGGCAGGACTAGCGGGATTAATACCCAATGAGCAGTTCTTC
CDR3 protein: CASRAGLAGLIPNEQFF

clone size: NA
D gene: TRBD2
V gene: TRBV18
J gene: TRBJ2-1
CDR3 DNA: TGTGCCAGCTCACCCGGGGCGGGAGCAGGCAATGAGCAGTTCTTC
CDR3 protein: CASSPGAGAGNEQFF

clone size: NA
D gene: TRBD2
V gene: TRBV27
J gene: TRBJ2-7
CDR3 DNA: TGTGCCAGCAGTTTAGGACTAGCGGGATACGACGAGCAGTACTTC
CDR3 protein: CASSLGLAGYDEQYF

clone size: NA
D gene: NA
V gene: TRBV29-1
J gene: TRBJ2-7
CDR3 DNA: TGCAGCGTTGAAGTCGGGGGTACTTACGAGCAGTACTTC
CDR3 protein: CSVEVGGTYEQYF

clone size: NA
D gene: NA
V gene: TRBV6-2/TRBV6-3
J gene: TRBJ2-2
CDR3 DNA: TGTGCCAGCAGTAAGGGAGGGGGAACCGGGGAGCTGTTTTTT
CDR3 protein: CASSKGGGTGELFF

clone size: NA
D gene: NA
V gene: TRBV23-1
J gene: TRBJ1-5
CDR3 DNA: TGCGCCAGCAGTCAGGCAGGACAGAGCAATCAGCCCCAGCATTTT
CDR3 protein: CASSQAGQSNQPQHF

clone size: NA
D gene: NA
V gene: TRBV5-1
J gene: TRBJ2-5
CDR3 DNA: TGCGCCAGCAGCTTGGTTGTCGGCAAATCAGGGACCCAGTACTTC
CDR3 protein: CASSLVVGKSGTQYF

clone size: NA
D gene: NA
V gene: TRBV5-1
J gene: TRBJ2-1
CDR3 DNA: TGCGCCAGCAGCTTGGAGGCCGTCGGTCAGTTCTTC
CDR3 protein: CASSLEAVGQFF

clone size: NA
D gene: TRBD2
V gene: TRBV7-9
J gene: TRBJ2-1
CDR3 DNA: TGTGCCAGCAGCTTGGGTAGCGGGAGTTACAATGAGCAGTTCTTC
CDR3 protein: CASSLGSGSYNEQFF

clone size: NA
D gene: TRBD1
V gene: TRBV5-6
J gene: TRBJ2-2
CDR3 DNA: TGTGCCAGCAGCTTCAACGCCGGACCGGGACAGATAACCGGGGAGCTGTTTTTT
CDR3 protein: CASSFNAGPGQITGELFF

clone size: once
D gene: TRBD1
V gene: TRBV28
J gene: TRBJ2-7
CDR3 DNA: TGTGCCAGCAGTTTTGAGGACAGGGCGAGCTCCTACGAGCAGTACTTC
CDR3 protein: CASSFEDRASSYEQYF

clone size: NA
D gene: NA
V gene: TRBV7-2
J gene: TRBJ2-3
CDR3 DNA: TGTGCCAGCAGCTTAGCGGCTACAGATACGCAGTATTTT
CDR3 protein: CASSLAATDTQYF

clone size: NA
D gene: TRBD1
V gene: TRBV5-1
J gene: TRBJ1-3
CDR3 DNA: TGCGCCAGCAGCTCCCCGGGACAGGGGGGAAACACCATATATTTT
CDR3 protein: CASSSPGQGGNTIYF

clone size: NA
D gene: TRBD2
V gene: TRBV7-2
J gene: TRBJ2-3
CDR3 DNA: TGTGCCAGCAGCTTAGCCTATGCGGGGGGTGACTTT
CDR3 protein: CASSLAYAGGDF